The clone carrying this T cell receptor (beta chain) has only a few counts. The antigen remains unidentified. TCRdb analysed the RT-PCR reads with MiXCR anew, one entry per CDR3 protein. The table lists approximately 520,000 distinct CDR3 sequences, more than 15% of them singletons. The data originate from a study of response to subunit inactivated influenza vaccine. Study-wide results and limits: Authors suggested each seasonal flu vaccination may recruit only limited numbers of new T cells.

Here the sequenced sample was CD4+ T cells sorted from PBMCs, taken less than 30 months after vaccination. The source is a man between 50 and 69 years old who received an inactivated influenza vaccine.

For the CDR3, the DNA is TGCAGTGCCCAAAGACTAGCGGGGCGCACAGATACGCAGTATTTT. This sequence encodes CSAQRLAGRTDTQYF. The chain is built from TRBV20-1 and TRBJ2-3, with TRBD2 identical over 11 bases. The trim removed 6 bases at V and 1 base at J, leaving 6 bases unmatched. The CDR3 contains 15 residues. Germline V gene sequence: CDR1 DFQATT, CDR2 SNEGSKA (reference sequence).